This TCR beta chain was documented in a study of T-cell memory formation after mild COVID-19. Study at large: There were largely donor-specific TCR clusters.

Each CDR3 protein gets one entry after TCRdb re-called the 5' RACE reads with MiXCR. The table has approximately 350,000 distinct CDR3 sequences, 10% to 15% seen once; the top ten hold around a fifth. General study findings and limits: Mainly in CM and EM were contracting CD4+ clones; CD8+ were in EMRA.

This clonotype was counted a few times. Its target is not known. The J segment lost 5 bases and the V segment lost 2 bases, leaving 7 bases of the junction unmatched. Germline CDR1 and CDR2: DFQATT and SNEGSKA (reference sequence). The CDR3 is 15 amino acids. V is TRBV20-1 and J is TRBJ2-3, with 10 nucleotides matching TRBD2. Material for sequencing was PBMCs or a T cell subset sorted from them (not recorded which). The origin of this receptor is a man between 18 and 35 years old who had mild COVID-19 (a few samples of this study predate the infection). Cell type and time point are not known. The CDR3 bases are TGCAGTGCTAGAAAGCGGGGGGGCCTGGTAGATACGCAGTATTTT. The encoded protein is CSARKRGGLVDTQYF.